This TCR beta chain comes out of a study of blood T cell repertoires in COVID-19. Study at large: Samples of COVID-19 (acute and convalescent) were obtained from the United States, Italy and Spain. PBMCs, B-cell-depleted T cells, or T cells provided the cDNA or gDNA that made up the material.

Trimming removed 5 bases at V and 7 bases at J, with 12 bases between. This CDR3 is built from 13 residues. Participant age was roughly 18 to 100 years, and participants resided in fewer than 25 US areas. Two negative PCRs, clearance, or symptom resolution had been documented for recovered Cohort 3 donors. Assay used: immunoSEQ multiplex PCR; TCRdb lists only in-frame clones, some missing. The sample carries roughly 290,000 clones, around 90% recorded once. The chain couples TRBV12-3 or TRBV12-4 to TRBJ2-1, with D possibly TRBD1 on 6 matching bases. Sequencing input: PBMCs or T cells enriched from blood (not recorded which). The TCR comes from a woman in her thirties or forties who had recovered from COVID-19. In nucleotides, the CDR3 is TGTGCCAGCAGTCAAGACAGGAAGAATGAGCAGTTCTTC. Translation: CASSQDRKNEQFF.